The rows below give T cell receptor beta chains drawn from one sample of a study of identifying expanded T cells in peripheral blood. Assay: immunoSEQ multiplex PCR; the TCRdb copy retains only in-frame clones and omits some. The table has about 91,000 clones, roughly 86% seen once. The specimen was blood. These receptors were taken from a person aged 18 to 70 in good health. Both conserved end residues are part of each CDR3. The D gene is left open where the match is weak. Size is omitted from some rows. Given values are once, few, many or a class for expanded clones.

v_gene	j_gene	abundance	d_gene	CDR3nt	CDR3aa
TRBV6-5	TRBJ1-2	NA	NA	TGTGCCAGCAGTCTAAATGCTAACTATGGCTACACCTTC	CASSLNANYGYTF
TRBV7-5	TRBJ2-3	NA	NA	TGTGCCAGTGGGAGGGGGCGCACAGATACGCAGTATTTT	CASGRGRTDTQYF
TRBV10-2	TRBJ1-3	NA	NA	TGCGCCAGCAGTGAGACGACCGTTTACGGAAACACCATATATTTT	CASSETTVYGNTIYF
TRBV28	TRBJ2-3	NA	NA	TGTGCCAGCAGTTTTGGGTTAGGGTCTAGCGCTGCGGATACGCAGTATTTT	CASSFGLGSSAADTQYF
TRBV9	TRBJ1-5	once	TRBD1	TGTGCCAGCAGCGTCGACGGACAGGACTATCAGCCCCAGCATTTT	CASSVDGQDYQPQHF
TRBV20-1	TRBJ1-1	NA	NA	TGCAGTGCTAGAAATGGGGCCTTAGCTTTCTTT	CSARNGALAFF
TRBV6-5	TRBJ2-2	NA	NA	TGTGCCAGCCGGTACACGAACACCGGGGAGCTGTTTTTT	CASRYTNTGELFF
TRBV28	TRBJ1-1	NA	NA	TGTGCCAGCCACGAGGGGACTGAAGCTTTCTTT	CASHEGTEAFF
TRBV5-1	TRBJ1-3	NA	TRBD1	TGCGCCAGCAGCTTGGGGACAGGGAGCTCTGGAAACACCATATATTTT	CASSLGTGSSGNTIYF
TRBV27	TRBJ2-1	NA	TRBD1	TGTGCCAGCAGTTTTGGGACAGACAATGAGCAGTTCTTC	CASSFGTDNEQFF
TRBV18	TRBJ2-5	NA	NA	TGTGCCAGCTCACCACTGTCAGGACCCGGGGCGGGAGAGACCCAGTACTTC	CASSPLSGPGAGETQYF